This entry lists 31 T cell receptor beta chains sequenced from one sample in a study of blood T cells in healthy people across ages. Then a second PCR, running roughly 7 to 11 cycles, was carried out with a sample-barcoded 5' primer and a J-beta primer mix. MiXCR, run by TCRdb on the 5' RACE reads, gives a single entry per CDR3 protein. The repertoire holds some 890,000 distinct CDR3 sequences, with about 27% as singletons. These data were likewise used in another study, on T cells of mothers and their children.

The specimen was blood. These receptors all come from a woman aged 40 to 50 in good health.

In its sample, this clonotype was seen many times. The CDR3 reads CASSSPPVLRDYNEQFF. The CDR3 bases are TGTGCCAGCAGCTCCCCCCCGGTATTACGGGATTACAATGAGCAGTTCTTC. The J gene is TRBJ2-1, the V gene TRBV5-6; possibly TRBD2 for D (5 bases). CDR1 and CDR2 (germline): SGHDT, YYEEEE. The CDR3 is 17 amino acids. Trimming stripped 3 bases from V and 4 bases from J, with 20 bases between. Using reference TRBV5-6 and TRBJ2-1 for the parts outside the CDR3, the full variable domain is DAGVTQSPTHLIKTRGQQVTLRCSPKSGHDTVSWYQQALGQGPQFIFQYYEEEERQRGNFPDRFSGHQFPNYSSELNVNALLLGDSALYLCASSSPPVLRDYNEQFFGPGTRLTVL.

This clonotype was picked up many times. The chain links TRBV4-1 to TRBJ2-1, with TRBD1 matching 7 bases. The CDR3 has 15 amino acids. Trimming at V came to 5 bases and at J to 3 bases, leaving 7 bases not matched to a gene. The germline V gene encodes CDR1 MGHRA and CDR2 YSYEKL. The CDR3 protein is CASSYDRAHYNEQFF. For the CDR3, the DNA is TGCGCCAGCAGCTACGACAGGGCGCACTACAATGAGCAGTTCTTC.

This clonotype was observed a few times. The chain is built from TRBV12-3 or TRBV12-4 and TRBJ1-6, with 11 bases lining up with TRBD1. Unmatched junction bases numbered 4, after V lost 5 bases and J lost 10 bases. The CDR3 is 14 amino acids. The CDR3, as DNA: TGTGCCAGCAGTCCACGGACAGGGGGCTCACCCCTCCACTTT. It is translated as CASSPRTGGSPLHF.

This clonotype was detected only a few times. This chain uses TRBV3-1 with TRBJ1-2, with 8 bases matching TRBD1. Per the germline V gene, CDR1 is LGHDT and CDR2 is YNNKEL (reference sequence). The V and J ends lost 3 bases and 3 bases, in that order; junction bases with no gene match: 0. This CDR3 spans 13 amino acids. The CDR3 sequence is CASSQTGDYGYTF. The CDR3 DNA follows: TGTGCCAGCAGCCAGACAGGGGACTATGGCTACACCTTC.

This clonotype was found a few times. The chain employs TRBV7-9 and TRBJ2-3; 7 positions agree with TRBD1. Losses at the gene ends were 8 bases for V and 4 bases for J; bases not matched to a gene: 12. The CDR3 runs to 15 residues. Germline CDR1 is SEHNR and CDR2 is FQNEAQ (reference sequence). CDR3 amino acids: CASRLDRAAADTQYF. The CDR3 DNA is TGTGCCAGCCGACTCGACAGGGCGGCCGCAGATACGCAGTATTTT.

V and J are TRBV28 and TRBJ1-2; D unclear. Germline V gives CDR1 MDHEN, CDR2 SYDVKM. The length of the CDR3 is 14 residues. Trimming left V 7 bases short and J 4 bases short, with 16 bases between. This chain's CDR3 is CASTELGIRYGYTF. The CDR3 DNA reads as TGTGCCAGCACCGAACTCGGGATTCGCTATGGCTACACCTTC.

This clonotype was detected a few times. The rearrangement uses TRBV6-1 and TRBJ1-1; 10 bases are a match to TRBD1. The CDR3 runs 19 residues. Looked up from germline, CDR1 is MNHNS and CDR2 is SASEGT. V was pared by 6 bases and J by 1 base, with 17 bases of the junction left unmatched. CDR3 DNA: TGTGCCAGCAGCCAGCATTACCGGGACAGGGGCCGAGCGAACACTGAAGCTTTCTTT. It translates to CASSQHYRDRGRANTEAFF.

This rearrangement joins TRBV20-1 to TRBJ1-3; 7 bases map to TRBD1. V shed 4 bases and J 5 bases; nucleotides not matched to a gene: 2. Per germline, CDR1 DFQATT and CDR2 SNEGSKA (reference sequence). CDR3 size: 12 residues. This chain's CDR3 is CSATGQRNTIYF. In DNA, the CDR3 is TGCAGTGCTACGGGACAGAGAAACACCATATATTTT.

This clonotype was counted a few times. This sequence joins TRBV27 and TRBJ2-1; 10 nucleotides agree with TRBD2. Germline V gene sequence: CDR1 MNHEY, CDR2 SMNVEV (reference sequence). This CDR3 region has 17 residues. V was pared by 7 bases and J by 0 bases, with 9 bases of the junction left unmatched. The CDR3 reads CASTPGLAVISYNEQFF. As DNA, the CDR3 is TGTGCCAGCACCCCCGGACTAGCGGTAATCTCCTACAATGAGCAGTTCTTC.

CDR3 protein: CASSFEVIRGYTF. The CDR3 DNA sequence: TGTGCCAGCAGTTTCGAGGTAATACGGGGCTACACCTTC. The genes are TRBV28 and TRBJ1-2; the D is unclear. Trimming removed 3 bases from V and 8 bases from J, with 13 bases in between. The germline gives CDR1 MDHEN, CDR2 SYDVKM. The CDR3 is made up of 13 amino acids.

This clonotype was seen many times. V gene TRBV4-1 combines with J gene TRBJ1-2; D is undetermined. Germline CDR1 and CDR2: MGHRA and YSYEKL. The CDR3 runs to 15 residues. The V gene lost 0 bases and the J gene lost 4 bases, with 12 bases spanning the gap. The CDR3 DNA follows: TGCGCCAGCAGCCAAGATTCCGGAGGGAGCTATGGCTACACCTTC. Encoded protein: CASSQDSGGSYGYTF.

The table lists this clonotype with a few counts. The genes are TRBV7-9 and TRBJ1-2; tentatively, D is TRBD1 (6 bases). The CDR3 covers 13 residues. Germline V gene sequence: CDR1 SEHNR, CDR2 FQNEAQ (reference sequence). V gave up 5 bases and J gave up 6 bases, with 13 bases separating them. DNA of the CDR3: TGTGCCAGCAGCCGTCGGGGGGGCGATGGCTACACCTTC. Translating gives CASSRRGGDGYTF. The full variable domain, its missing parts supplied by reference TRBV7-9 and TRBJ1-2, is DTGVSQNPRHKITKRGQNVTFRCDPISEHNRLYWYRQTLGQGPEFLTYFQNEAQLEKSRLLSDRFSAERPKGSFSTLEIQRTEQGDSAMYLCASSRRGGDGYTFGSGTRLTVV.

This chain uses TRBV7-8 with TRBJ1-2; D remains ambiguous. Trimming stripped 5 bases from V and 4 bases from J, with 35 bases between. Germline CDR1 reads SGHVS; CDR2 reads FQNEAQ. The CDR3 loop spans 21 amino acids. The CDR3 nucleotides are TGTGCCAGCAGCCCTAGTATATTTCGGAGGTCAGGAGTAAGTCCCCTCTATGGCTACACCTTC. Translated, it gives CASSPSIFRRSGVSPLYGYTF. The entire variable domain, with the rest obtained from reference TRBV7-8 and TRBJ1-2, is as follows: GAGVSQSPRYKVAKRGQDVALRCDPISGHVSLFWYQQALGQGPEFLTYFQNEAQLDKSGLPSDRFFAERPEGSVSTLKIQRTQQEDSAVYLCASSPSIFRRSGVSPLYGYTFGSGTRLTVV.

Notes on this clonotype: The junction departs from the called germline gene at one end, perhaps through a read error. The genes are TRBV2 and TRBJ2-1; 10 positions agree with TRBD1. Germline CDR1 SNHLY, CDR2 FYNNEI. The CDR3 consists of 14 residues. CDR3 loop: CASREDRGRGEQFF. The CDR3 DNA sequence: TGTGCCAGCAGAGAAGACAGGGGGCGAGGTGAGCAGTTCTTC. Complete variable domain (other parts from reference TRBV2 and TRBJ2-1): EPEVTQTPSHQVTQMGQEVILRCVPISNHLYFYWYRQILGQKVEFLVSFYNNEISEKSEIFDDQFSVERPDGSNFTLKIRSTKLEDSAMYFCASREDRGRGEQFFGPGTRLTVL.

This chain joins TRBV7-9 and TRBJ2-2, with D unclear. The V gene lost 4 bases and the J gene lost 0 bases, with 18 bases spanning the gap. Germline CDR1 SEHNR, CDR2 FQNEAQ (reference sequence). The CDR3 has 18 amino acids. The CDR3 here is CASSWPLRDTTNTGELFF. CDR3 DNA sequence: TGTGCCAGCAGCTGGCCTCTTCGAGACACTACGAACACCGGGGAGCTGTTTTTT.

This clonotype has a handful of counts. Germline and junction disagree at one end, which may indicate a read error. The rearrangement uses TRBV6-2 or TRBV6-3 and TRBJ2-5, with 7 bases that match TRBD2. The germline gives CDR1 MNHEY, CDR2 SVGEGT. This CDR3 has 14 residues. The CDR3 is CAGSKTSLRETQYF. CDR3 nucleotides: TGTGCCGGCAGTAAGACTAGCCTACGGGAGACCCAGTACTTC.

The sample holds a few counts of this clonotype. A junction boundary mismatches the germline segment, possibly from a read error. The rearrangement joins TRBV2 to TRBJ1-2; D is perhaps TRBD1 (5 bases). CDR1 and CDR2 (germline): SNHLY, FYNNEI. This CDR3 region has 13 residues. This CDR3 is CASSEGPRYGYTF. DNA of the CDR3: TGTGCTAGCAGCGAGGGGCCCAGATATGGCTACACCTTC.

This clonotype was counted between two and nine times. The V and J genes are TRBV7-6 and TRBJ2-3; D gene uncertain. V lost 5 bases to trimming and J lost 7 bases, with 10 bases between them. The germline CDR1 and CDR2 sequences are SGHVS and FNYEAQ. The CDR3 sequence is 12 residues long. The CDR3 DNA sequence: TGTGCCAGCAGCGATGCTTCAAATACGCAGTATTTT. Translated: CASSDASNTQYF. The full variable domain, with the rest looked up from reference TRBV7-6 and TRBJ2-3, is GAGVSQSPRYKVTKRGQDVALRCDPISGHVSLYWYRQALGQGPEFLTYFNYEAQQDKSGLPNDRFSAERPEGSISTLTIQRTEQRDSAMYRCASSDASNTQYFGPGTRLTVL.

This clonotype was recorded at least ten times. The chain couples TRBV28 to TRBJ2-1; D ambiguous. Deletions cut 6 bases from V and 0 bases from J, with 12 bases between. The germline gives CDR1 MDHEN, CDR2 SYDVKM. The CDR3 covers 15 residues. In DNA, the CDR3 is TGTGCCAGCAGCTTTTTGTCCTCCTCCTACAATGAGCAGTTCTTC. Its translation: CASSFLSSSYNEQFF. Complete variable domain (other parts from reference TRBV28 and TRBJ2-1): DVKVTQSSRYLVKRTGEKVFLECVQDMDHENMFWYRQDPGLGLRLIYFSYDVKMKEKGDIPEGYSVSREKKERFSLILESASTNQTSMYLCASSFLSSSYNEQFFGPGTRLTVL.

This clonotype has just a few counts. The chain carries TRBV20-1 and TRBJ2-7; no firm D call. Germline V gene sequence: CDR1 DFQATT, CDR2 SNEGSKA (reference sequence). Trimming pared 6 bases from V and 2 bases from J, leaving 20 bases between. The CDR3 covers 15 residues. The chain's CDR3 is CSAGPPSASAYEQYF. CDR3 coding DNA: TGCAGTGCAGGCCCCCCTTCGGCCAGCGCCTACGAGCAGTACTTC.

This clonotype showed up just a few times. The junction departs from germline at one end; a sequencing error may be responsible. This chain joins TRBV27 and TRBJ1-1, with unresolved D. This CDR3 is built from 13 residues. The germline CDR1 and CDR2 sequences are MNHEY and SMNVEV (reference sequence). The CDR3 is CASSYGPNAEAFF. CDR3 nucleotide sequence: TGTGCCAGCAGCTACGGACCGAACGCTGAAGCTTTCTTT.

Note on this clonotype: A read error may be the cause here, since a much bigger clone is one base away. The chain combines TRBV20-1 with TRBJ2-7, with TRBD2 matching 7 bases. V lost 2 bases and J lost 7; bases outside the gene matches: 5. The germline gives CDR1 DFQATT, CDR2 SNEGSKA (reference sequence). This CDR3 spans 12 amino acids. The CDR3 region has the DNA TGCAGTGCTAGACTAGCGGACAATGAGCAGTACTTC. It specifies CSARLADNEQYF.

This clonotype was seen many times. The V and J genes are TRBV5-1 and TRBJ2-7, with 8 bases fitting TRBD2. The V gene end was trimmed by 0 bases and the J gene end by 4 bases; junction bases not matched to a gene: 6. The CDR3 totals 15 residues. CDR1 is SGHRS and CDR2 is YFSETQ in the germline V gene. Here the CDR3 reads CASSLGIAGTYEQYF. CDR3 in DNA: TGCGCCAGCAGCTTGGGAATAGCGGGGACTTACGAGCAGTACTTC. The full variable domain, completed using reference TRBV5-1 and TRBJ2-7, is KAGVTQTPRYLIKTRGQQVTLSCSPISGHRSVSWYQQTPGQGLQFLFEYFSETQRNKGNFPGRFSGRQFSNSRSEMNVSTLELGDSALYLCASSLGIAGTYEQYFGPGTRLTVT.

This chain uses TRBV9 with TRBJ2-7; 10 bases match TRBD2. The J call may be wrong; the DNA end is better matched by TRBJ2-5. Germline values: CDR1 SGDLS, CDR2 YYNGEE. The CDR3 runs 16 residues. As DNA, the CDR3 is TGTGCCAGCAGCGCTCGGCCTAGCGGGGGAAAAAAGACCCAGTACTTC. Translation gives CASSARPSGGKKTQYF.

This clonotype was counted only a few times. Mismatch with germline at one junction end may stem from a read error. The chain is built from TRBV5-1 and TRBJ1-2; 8 bases are a match to TRBD1. The CDR3 spans 15 residues. The germline CDR1 and CDR2 sequences are SGHRS and YFSETQ. The CDR3 sequence: CASSPGYRGNYGHTF. CDR3 bases: TGCGCCAGCAGTCCAGGATACAGGGGGAACTATGGCCACACCTTC.

This clonotype was seen repeatedly, ten times or more. V usage is TRBV7-2 and J usage is TRBJ2-2; 10 nucleotides match TRBD1. The CDR3 is made up of 14 amino acids. Germline lookup yields CDR1 SGHTA and CDR2 FQGNSA. V lost 3 bases to trimming and J lost 7 bases; unmatched junction nucleotides: 2. The CDR3 coding sequence is TGTGCCAGCAGCTTGGGACAGGGGTTCGGGGAGCTGTTTTTT. As protein: CASSLGQGFGELFF.

V is TRBV24-1 and J is TRBJ2-3; tentatively, D is TRBD1 (6 bases). The CDR3 loop spans 14 amino acids. Germline V gene sequence: CDR1 KGHDR, CDR2 SFDVKD. The ends were cut back, 9 bases at V and 3 bases at J, with 15 bases in the middle. The CDR3 loop is CATDQGIGTDTQYF. CDR3 in DNA: TGTGCCACCGATCAGGGGATAGGGACAGATACGCAGTATTTT.

This clonotype was seen a few times. The chain recombines TRBV9 with TRBJ2-3; TRBD1 might be the D (6 bases). The germline V gene encodes CDR1 SGDLS and CDR2 YYNGEE. This CDR3 is built from 14 residues. With 0 bases removed from V and 6 bases from J, the gap between germline ends came to 11 bases. This CDR3 reads CASSVGVTGDTQYF. The CDR3, as DNA: TGTGCCAGCAGCGTAGGTGTAACAGGGGATACGCAGTATTTT. Together with reference TRBV9 and TRBJ2-3, the CDR3 gives the full variable domain: DSGVTQTPKHLITATGQRVTLRCSPRSGDLSVYWYQQSLDQGLQFLIQYYNGEERAKGNILERFSAQQFPDLHSELNLSSLELGDSALYFCASSVGVTGDTQYFGPGTRLTVL.

This clonotype was seen only once. A read error may be the cause here, since a much bigger clone is one base away. The V call is TRBV11-2, the J call TRBJ2-3; 7 bases align to TRBD2. CDR1 is SGHAT, CDR2 FQNNGV, per germline. This CDR3 region has 15 residues. The CDR3: CASSAQTSSTDTRYF. DNA of the CDR3: TGTGCCAGCAGCGCACAGACTAGCTCCACAGATACGCGGTATTTT.

This clonotype was seen once. CDR3 region: CASSQRGGPNTEAFF. For the CDR3, the DNA is TGCGCCAGCAGCCAGCGGGGGGGTCCGAACACTGAAGCTTTCTTT. The chain couples TRBV4-1 to TRBJ1-1; the D gene is possibly TRBD1 (5 bases). V shed 3 bases and J shed 1 base, with 12 bases lying between them. The germline gives CDR1 MGHRA, CDR2 YSYEKL. The CDR3 totals 15 residues.

Only a few counts were recorded for this clonotype. A junction boundary mismatches the germline segment, possibly from a read error. The chain joins TRBV27 to TRBJ2-5; D is undetermined. Germline loops: CDR1 MNHEY, CDR2 SMNVEV (reference sequence). The CDR3 runs 14 residues. The CDR3 bases are TGTGCCAGCAGCCCAAACCTAGACCAAGGGACCCAGTACTTC. Its translation: CASSPNLDQGTQYF.